This TCR beta chain was recorded in a study of blood T cell repertoires in COVID-19. About the research overall: Samples of COVID-19 (acute and convalescent) were obtained from the United States, Italy and Spain.

Profiling relied on immunoSEQ multiplex PCR, and the TCRdb table lists in-frame clones only, not all of them. The data show 300,000 to 350,000 clones, around 87% seen once. V was trimmed by 6 bases and J by 1 base, leaving 9 bases between them. CDR3 length: 13 residues. Germline V lookup: CDR1 SNHLY, CDR2 FYNNEI. This clonotype was sampled from a woman aged 45-65 years with COVID-19, enrolled during active disease. This chain connects TRBV2 to TRBJ2-5, with D uncertain. Sequenced material: peripheral blood. The CDR3 DNA reads as TGTGCCAGCAGCAGATCAGTCCAAGAGACCCAGTACTTC. Translation: CASSRSVQETQYF.